This T cell receptor (beta chain) was sequenced for a study of blood T cell repertoires in COVID-19. V lost 5 bases to trimming and J lost 2 bases; unmatched junction nucleotides: 7. Germline CDR1 is SGHNT and CDR2 is YENEEA. The CDR3 length is 15 residues. In the authors' workflow: Estimation of nucleated cell counts was performed using reference gene primer amplification. The table came from immunoSEQ multiplex PCR; TCRdb's copy has only in-frame clones and leaves some out. V, J and clone size are taken as reported in that table, and D and trimming were inferred from the DNA itself. This table holds around 200,000 clones, around 82% found once.

The TCR originated in a woman between 40 and 50 years old with active or convalescent COVID-19. The sequenced material came from peripheral blood. The chain recombines TRBV11-3 with TRBJ2-7; 9 nucleotides align to TRBD1. CDR3 sequence: CASSPAGTGPYEQYF. CDR3 bases: TGTGCCAGCAGCCCCGCCGGGACAGGGCCCTACGAGCAGTACTTC.